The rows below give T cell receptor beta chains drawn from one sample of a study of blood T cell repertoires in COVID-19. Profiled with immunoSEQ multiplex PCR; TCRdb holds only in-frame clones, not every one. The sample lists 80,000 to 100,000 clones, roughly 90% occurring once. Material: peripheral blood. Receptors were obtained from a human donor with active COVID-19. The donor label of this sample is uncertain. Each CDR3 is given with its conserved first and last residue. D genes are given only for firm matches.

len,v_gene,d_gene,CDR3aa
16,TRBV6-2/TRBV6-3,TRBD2,CASSSPTGGPQVTQYF
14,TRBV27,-,CASSLWGGPYEQYF
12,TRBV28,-,CASQQVIYGYTF
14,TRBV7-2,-,CASSPRQTNTEAFF
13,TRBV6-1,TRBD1,CASSEDRGNEQFF
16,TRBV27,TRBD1,CASQALRGPNTGELFF
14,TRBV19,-,CASSPGLSGNTIYF
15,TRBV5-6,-,CASSLVTAMNTEAFF
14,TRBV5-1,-,CASSFGQGTGELFF
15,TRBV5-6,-,CASSQPAGTYNEQFF
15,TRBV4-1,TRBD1,CASSLPGQGNNEQFF
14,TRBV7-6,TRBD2,CASSRGGATYEQYF
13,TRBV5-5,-,CASSLSGVYGYTF
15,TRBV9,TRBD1,CASSVDRGGNTEAFF
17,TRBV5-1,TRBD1,CASSAQGAPANTGELFF
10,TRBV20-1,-,CSARGIEQFF
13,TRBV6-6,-,CASSYGLMYGYTF
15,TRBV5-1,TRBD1,CASRRTGDFNTEAFF
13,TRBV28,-,CASSPPRGNIQYF
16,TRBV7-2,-,CASSLEWSTFTDTQYF
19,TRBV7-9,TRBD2,CASSLPSGGLRSSTDTQYF
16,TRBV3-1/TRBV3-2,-,CASSQEITGYTGELFF
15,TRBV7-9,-,CASSPQILAKNIQYF
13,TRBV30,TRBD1,CAWGGQGVSPLHF
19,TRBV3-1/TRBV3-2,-,CASSPNVRGPLSSYNEQFF
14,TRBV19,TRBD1,CASSPGQVNTEAFF